This T cell receptor (beta chain) is drawn from a study of shared clonotypes between healthy human individuals. The study, taken as a whole, reports: Measured sharing among donors was expected to vary with sequencing depth. Generally, estimated richness proved larger in naive subsets than it did in memory subsets.

Comments on this clone: Its target is not known.

In the authors' workflow: ImmunoSEQ gave junction-only sequences without quality scores, so filtering differed. Clones were sequenced by immunoSEQ multiplex PCR, and TCRdb holds only the in-frame ones, with some missing. V and J calls and clone size come straight from that table; D and trimming were deduced from the DNA. This table has some 500,000 clones, 90% to 96% appearing once. Sequencing used naive CD4+ T cells sorted from blood. Subset specified: CD45RA+ positively selected. The receptor's source is a woman aged 30 to 39 in good health.

CDR3 amino acids: CASSGTRGSRDTQYF. The DNA for the CDR3 is TGTGCCAGTTCCGGGACTAGAGGATCAAGAGATACGCAGTATTTT. The chain is built from TRBV2 and TRBJ2-3, with 8 bases lining up with TRBD2. Germline-derived CDR1 and CDR2 are SNHLY and FYNNEI. This CDR3 is built from 15 residues. Unmatched junction bases numbered 13, after V lost 9 bases and J lost 5 bases.